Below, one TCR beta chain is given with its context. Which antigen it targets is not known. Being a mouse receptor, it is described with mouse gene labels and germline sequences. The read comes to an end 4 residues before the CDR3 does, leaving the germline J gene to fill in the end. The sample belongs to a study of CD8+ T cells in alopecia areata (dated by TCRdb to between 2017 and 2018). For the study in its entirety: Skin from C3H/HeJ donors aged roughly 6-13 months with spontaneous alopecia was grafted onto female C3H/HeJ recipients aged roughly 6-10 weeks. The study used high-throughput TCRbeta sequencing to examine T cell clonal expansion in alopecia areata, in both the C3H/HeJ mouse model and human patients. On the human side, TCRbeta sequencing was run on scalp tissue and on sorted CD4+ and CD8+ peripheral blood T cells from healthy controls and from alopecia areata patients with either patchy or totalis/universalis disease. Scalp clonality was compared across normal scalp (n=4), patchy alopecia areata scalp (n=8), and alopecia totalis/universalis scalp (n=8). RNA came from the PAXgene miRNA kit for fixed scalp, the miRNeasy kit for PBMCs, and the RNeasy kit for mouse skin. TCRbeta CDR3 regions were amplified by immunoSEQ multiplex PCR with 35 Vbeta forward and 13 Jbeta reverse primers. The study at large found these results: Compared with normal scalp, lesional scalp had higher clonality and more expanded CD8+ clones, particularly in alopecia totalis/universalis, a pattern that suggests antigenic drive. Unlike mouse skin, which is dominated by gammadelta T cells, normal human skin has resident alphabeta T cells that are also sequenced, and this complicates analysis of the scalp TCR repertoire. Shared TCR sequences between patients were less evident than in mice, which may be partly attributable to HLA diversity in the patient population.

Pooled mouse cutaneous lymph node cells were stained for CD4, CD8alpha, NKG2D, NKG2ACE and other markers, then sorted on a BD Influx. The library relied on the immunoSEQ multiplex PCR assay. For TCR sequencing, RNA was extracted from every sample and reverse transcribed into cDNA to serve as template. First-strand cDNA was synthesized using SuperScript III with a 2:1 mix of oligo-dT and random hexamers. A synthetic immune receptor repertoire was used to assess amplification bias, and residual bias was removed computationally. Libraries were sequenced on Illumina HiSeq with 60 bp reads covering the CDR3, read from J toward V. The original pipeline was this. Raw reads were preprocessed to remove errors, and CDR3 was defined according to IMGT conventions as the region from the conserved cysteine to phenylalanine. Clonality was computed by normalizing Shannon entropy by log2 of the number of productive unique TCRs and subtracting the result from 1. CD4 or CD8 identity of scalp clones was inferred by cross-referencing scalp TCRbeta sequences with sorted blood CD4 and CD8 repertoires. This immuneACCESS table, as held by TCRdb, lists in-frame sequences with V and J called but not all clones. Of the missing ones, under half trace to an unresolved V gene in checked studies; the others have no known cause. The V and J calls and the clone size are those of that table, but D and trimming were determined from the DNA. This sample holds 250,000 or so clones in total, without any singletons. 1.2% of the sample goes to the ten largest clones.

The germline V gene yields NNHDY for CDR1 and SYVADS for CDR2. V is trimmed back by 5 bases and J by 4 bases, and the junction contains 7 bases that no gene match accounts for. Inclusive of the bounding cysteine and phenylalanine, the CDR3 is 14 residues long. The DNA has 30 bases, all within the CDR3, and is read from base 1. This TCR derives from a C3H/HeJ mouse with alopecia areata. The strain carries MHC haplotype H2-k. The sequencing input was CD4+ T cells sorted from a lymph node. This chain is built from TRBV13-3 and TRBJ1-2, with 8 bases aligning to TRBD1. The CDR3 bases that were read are TGTGCCAGCAGCCTCAGGGGGCGCCCCTCC. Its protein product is CASSLRGRPS. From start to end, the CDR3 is CASSLRGRPSDYTF.